Listed below are T cell receptor beta chains from one sample, sequenced in a study of metastatic and nonmetastatic thyroid tumors. Using MiXCR, TCRdb re-called clones from the PCR reads. In the table there are about 19,000 clones, more than 20% of which are singletons. Source material: blood. These receptors were taken from a male donor with papillary thyroid cancer or a benign thyroid nodule (not recorded which). Some clones in this sample may be carry-over from other donors' samples. CDR3s include the opening cysteine and the closing phenylalanine or tryptophan. A D gene is named only where the DNA matches it firmly. A clone size is listed for some rows: how often the clone was seen (once, few, many), or a class if it is expanded.

CDR3	DNA	D	V	size	J
CASSEGVVGFNEQFF	TGTGCCAGCAGTGAAGGTGTAGTGGGTTTTAATGAGCAGTTCTTC	.	TRBV25-1	.	TRBJ2-1
CSATQGGGAWNEQFF	TGCAGTGCTACTCAAGGCGGGGGGGCCTGGAATGAGCAGTTCTTC	TRBD2	TRBV20-1	.	TRBJ2-1
CASSQGTGRAYNEQFF	TGTGCCAGCAGCCAAGGGACAGGGAGGGCCTACAATGAGCAGTTCTTC	.	TRBV3-1	many	TRBJ2-1
CASSQPTGDTQYF	TGCGCCAGCAGCCAACCGACAGGGGATACGCAGTATTTT	TRBD1	TRBV4-1	.	TRBJ2-3
CASSSTPGGAYNEQFF	TGTGCCAGTAGTTCCACCCCCGGGGGTGCCTACAATGAGCAGTTCTTC	.	TRBV19	.	TRBJ2-1
CAISYSGTVNTGELFF	TGTGCCATCAGTTATTCCGGGACAGTCAACACCGGGGAGCTGTTTTTT	TRBD1	TRBV10-3	few	TRBJ2-2
CASSLERGSSYEQYF	TGTGCCAGCAGTTTGGAGCGGGGAAGCTCCTACGAGCAGTACTTC	TRBD2	TRBV28	.	TRBJ2-7
CATQTTAGWNEQFF	TGTGCCACCCAGACCACCGCAGGGTGGAATGAGCAGTTCTTC	.	TRBV6-1	few	TRBJ2-1
CAISLSTSGAYNEQFF	TGTGCCATCAGTTTGTCGACTAGCGGGGCTTACAATGAGCAGTTCTTC	TRBD2	TRBV10-3	medium-sized	TRBJ2-1
CASSYRAGVSDTQYF	TGTGCCAGCAGTTACAGAGCGGGAGTCTCAGATACGCAGTATTTT	TRBD2	TRBV6-5	many	TRBJ2-3
CASRQGYEQYF	TGTGCCAGCCGGCAGGGCTACGAGCAGTACTTC	.	TRBV2	few	TRBJ2-7
CSATASRAGTDTQYF	TGCAGTGCTACCGCTTCGAGGGCCGGGACAGATACGCAGTATTTT	.	TRBV20-1	many	TRBJ2-3
CASSHRTGGQPQHF	TGTGCCAGCAGCCATCGGACAGGGGGTCAGCCCCAGCATTTT	TRBD1	TRBV3-1	few	TRBJ1-5
CASSRGGLNTEAFF	TGTGCCAGCAGCCGCGGAGGGTTGAACACTGAAGCTTTCTTT	.	TRBV7-3	.	TRBJ1-1
CASRHEAVAQPQHF	TGTGCCAGCAGACACGAGGCAGTCGCGCAGCCCCAGCATTTT	.	TRBV6-1	medium-sized	TRBJ1-5
CASSRDGPYGYTF	TGTGCCAGCAGTAGGGACGGGCCGTATGGCTACACCTTC	.	TRBV12-3/TRBV12-4	few	TRBJ1-2
CASSRTSGGQETQYF	TGTGCCAGCAGCAGAACTAGCGGGGGACAAGAGACCCAGTACTTC	TRBD2	TRBV6-2/TRBV6-3	medium-sized	TRBJ2-5
CSARDLEDEKLFF	TGCAGTGCTAGAGATCTGGAGGATGAAAAACTGTTTTTT	.	TRBV20-1	.	TRBJ1-4
CASSPGQLSTNEKLFF	TGTGCCAGTAGTCCCGGACAGCTTTCAACTAATGAAAAACTGTTTTTT	.	TRBV19	.	TRBJ1-4
CASRLGVSGSPLHF	TGTGCCAGCAGATTAGGGGTGTCCGGTTCACCCCTCCACTTT	.	TRBV11-2	.	TRBJ1-6
CASKNRALNTEAFF	TGTGCCAGTAAGAACAGGGCTTTGAACACTGAAGCTTTCTTT	.	TRBV19	few	TRBJ1-1
CASNPTGGAYF	TGTGCCAGCAACCCGACAGGGGGCGCCTACTTC	TRBD1	TRBV2	many	TRBJ2-5
CASSATVRGELFF	TGCGCCAGCAGCGCGACAGTGAGGGGGGAGCTGTTTTTT	.	TRBV5-1	.	TRBJ2-2
CASSFGVGVNQPQHF	TGTGCCAGCAGTTTCGGGGTAGGGGTCAATCAGCCCCAGCATTTT	.	TRBV28	.	TRBJ1-5
CASSFPGSDTQYF	TGTGCCAGCAGCTTCCCGGGGTCAGATACGCAGTATTTT	.	TRBV7-9	medium-sized	TRBJ2-3
CASSQDRRTVQGYTF	TGCGCCAGCAGCCAAGATAGGCGGACAGTCCAAGGCTACACCTTC	.	TRBV4-3	medium-sized	TRBJ1-2
CSALTGNYGYTF	TGCAGTGCCCTGACAGGGAACTATGGCTACACCTTC	TRBD1	TRBV20-1	.	TRBJ1-2
CASSRTGGWDGYTF	TGTGCCAGCAGTAGGACAGGGGGATGGGATGGCTACACCTTC	TRBD1	TRBV27	few	TRBJ1-2
CASSVGQGFRTDTQYF	TGTGCCAGCAGCGTGGGACAGGGGTTTCGCACAGATACGCAGTATTTT	TRBD1	TRBV3-1	many	TRBJ2-3
CASSEGLSAADTQYF	TGTGCCAGCAGCGAGGGACTATCTGCCGCTGATACGCAGTATTTT	TRBD2	TRBV11-2	.	TRBJ2-3
CASSIGGSQETQYF	TGTGCCAGCAGTATTGGGGGGTCCCAAGAGACCCAGTACTTC	.	TRBV11-2	few	TRBJ2-5
CASSPPTGIRDTEAFF	TGTGCCAGCAGCCCACCTACAGGGATTCGGGACACTGAAGCTTTCTTT	.	TRBV11-1	many	TRBJ1-1
CASSPLGTRDTEAFF	TGTGCCAGCAGCCCCCTGGGGACTAGGGACACTGAAGCTTTCTTT	.	TRBV7-9	many	TRBJ1-1
CASSTGTGGSTGELFF	TGTGCCAGCAGCACCGGGACAGGGGGGAGCACCGGGGAGCTGTTTTTT	TRBD1	TRBV6-4	few	TRBJ2-2
CASSLLQGSGELFF	TGTGCCAGCAGTTTGTTACAGGGCTCCGGGGAGCTGTTTTTT	.	TRBV12-3/TRBV12-4	.	TRBJ2-2
CASSCLTGTDQETQYF	TGTGCCAGCAGTTGTCTTACCGGGACGGATCAAGAGACCCAGTACTTC	.	TRBV6-1	few	TRBJ2-5
CASSEYKGTGANVLTF	TGTGCCAGCAGTGAATATAAGGGGACTGGGGCCAACGTCCTGACTTTC	.	TRBV25-1	many	TRBJ2-6
CASSRAGLAVYEQYF	TGTGCCAGCAGCCGAGCCGGACTAGCGGTCTACGAGCAGTACTTC	TRBD2	TRBV7-6	.	TRBJ2-7
CASSYSRENYGYTF	TGTGCCAGCAGTTATAGTAGGGAAAACTATGGCTACACCTTC	.	TRBV6-5	.	TRBJ1-2
CASSPMQTGLREGYTF	TGTGCCAGCAGTCCCATGCAGACAGGGCTCAGGGAAGGCTACACCTTC	TRBD1	TRBV27	few	TRBJ1-2
CASSLNGYEHYF	TGCGCCAGCAGCTTGAACGGTTACGAGCATTACTTC	.	TRBV5-8	.	TRBJ2-7
CASSEDRLYEQYF	TGTGCCAGCAGTGAGGATCGGCTTTACGAGCAGTACTTC	.	TRBV6-1	.	TRBJ2-7